This T cell receptor beta chain was found in a study of blood T cell repertoires in COVID-19. Study context: The cDNA or gDNA used as material had been derived from T cells, B-cell-depleted T cells, or PBMCs.

Residents of over 20 US areas, aged 18 to 89 years, made up the participants. The table came from immunoSEQ multiplex PCR; TCRdb's copy has only in-frame clones and leaves some out. This sample carries nearly 250,000 clones, 86% of them seen once, and the ten largest clones take over 2%. After removal of 5 bases from V and 8 bases from J, the junction contained 5 bases not matched to a gene. CDR3 length: 12 residues. The genes are TRBV12-3 or TRBV12-4 and TRBJ1-2; 7 nucleotides align to TRBD1. Sequenced material: PBMCs or T cells enriched from blood (not recorded which). The receptor comes from a woman aged 50 to 60 who had recovered from COVID-19. The DNA of the CDR3 is TGTGCCAGCAGTAACCAGGGGGAAGGCTACACCTTC. Translating it yields CASSNQGEGYTF.